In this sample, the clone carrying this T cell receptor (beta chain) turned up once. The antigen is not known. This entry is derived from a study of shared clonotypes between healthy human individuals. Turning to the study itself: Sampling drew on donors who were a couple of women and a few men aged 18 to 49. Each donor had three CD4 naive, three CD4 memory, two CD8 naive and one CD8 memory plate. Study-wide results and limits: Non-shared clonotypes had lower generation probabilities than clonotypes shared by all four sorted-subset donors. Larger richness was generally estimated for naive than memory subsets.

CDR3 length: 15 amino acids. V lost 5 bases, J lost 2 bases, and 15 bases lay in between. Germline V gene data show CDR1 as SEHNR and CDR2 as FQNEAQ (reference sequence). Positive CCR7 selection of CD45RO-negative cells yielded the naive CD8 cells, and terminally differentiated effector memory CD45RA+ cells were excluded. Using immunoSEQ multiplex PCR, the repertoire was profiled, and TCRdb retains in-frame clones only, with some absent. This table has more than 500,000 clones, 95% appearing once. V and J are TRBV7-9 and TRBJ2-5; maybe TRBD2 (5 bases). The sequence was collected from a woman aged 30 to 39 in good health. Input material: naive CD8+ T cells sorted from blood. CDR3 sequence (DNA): TGTGCCAGCAGCCTGAAGACCGGGAAACAAGAGACCCAGTACTTC. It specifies CASSLKTGKQETQYF.